Sequencing of this T cell receptor beta chain was carried out in a study of cytomegalovirus exposure and HLA in healthy donors. Study conclusions and caveats: Prediction of most subjects' HLA-A and HLA-B alleles by TCR beta sequences was reportedly accurate.

About this clone itself: Its target is unknown.

Vbeta (60) and Jbeta (13) primers were used in the PCR. In the original workflow: An analysis performed later counted about 80 million unique TCR beta chains (roughly 10 million of them shared). The assay was immunoSEQ multiplex PCR, and TCRdb's table has in-frame clones only and misses some. V, J and clone size reflect that table, while D and trimming were determined from the DNA. Among about 180,000 clones listed, around 84% were seen once. V gave up 6 bases and J gave up 3 bases, with 17 bases separating them. This CDR3 spans 15 amino acids. From germline, CDR1 is KGHSH and CDR2 LQKENI. Though nominally healthy at sampling, donors likely had unrecorded immune exposures.

The specimen sequenced was PBMCs. The chain employs TRBV18 and TRBJ1-2; TRBD1 is a possible D gene (5 bases). The TCR sequence derives from a girl under 10 years old in good health and CMV-seropositive. DNA of the CDR3: TGTGCCAGCTCTCTTAATCAGGACAATTACTATGGCTACACCTTC. This encodes CASSLNQDNYYGYTF.